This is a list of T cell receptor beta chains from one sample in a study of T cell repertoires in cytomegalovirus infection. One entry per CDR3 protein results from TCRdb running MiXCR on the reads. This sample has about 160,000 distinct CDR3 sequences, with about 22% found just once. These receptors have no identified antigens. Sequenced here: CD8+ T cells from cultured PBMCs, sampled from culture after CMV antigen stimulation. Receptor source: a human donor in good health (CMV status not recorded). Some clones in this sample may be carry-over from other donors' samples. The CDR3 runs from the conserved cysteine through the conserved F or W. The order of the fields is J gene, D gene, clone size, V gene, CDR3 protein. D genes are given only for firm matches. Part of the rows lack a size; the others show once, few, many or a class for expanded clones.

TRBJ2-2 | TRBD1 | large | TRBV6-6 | CASSTQGARTGELFF
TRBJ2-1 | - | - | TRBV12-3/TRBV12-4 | CASSLAGTAGYNEQFF
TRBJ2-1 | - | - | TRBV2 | CASSGQPYNEQFF
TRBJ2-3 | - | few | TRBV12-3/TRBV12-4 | CASSHTDTQYF
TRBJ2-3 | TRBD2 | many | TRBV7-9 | CASSLSRSGGSDTQYF
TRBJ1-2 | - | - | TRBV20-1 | CSARDRQGIPHGYTF
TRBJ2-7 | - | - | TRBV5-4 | CASSFGGGPYEQYF
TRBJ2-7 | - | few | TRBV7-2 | CASSLVTLNGEQYF
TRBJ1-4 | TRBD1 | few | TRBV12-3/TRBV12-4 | CASSYGQGWEKLFF
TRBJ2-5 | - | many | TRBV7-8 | CASISPGEQETQYF
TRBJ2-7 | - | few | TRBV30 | CAWGGGNSDGTFYYEQYF
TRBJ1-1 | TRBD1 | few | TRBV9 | CASSPTGGSGTEAFF
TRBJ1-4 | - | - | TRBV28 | CASSPPAGEGEKLFF
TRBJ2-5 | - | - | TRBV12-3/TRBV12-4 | CASSASGTVGTQYF
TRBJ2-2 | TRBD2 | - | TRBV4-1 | CASSQDIAGGHTGELFF
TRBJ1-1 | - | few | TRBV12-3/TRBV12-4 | CASRAEAAFF
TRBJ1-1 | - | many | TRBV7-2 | CASSSRNTEAFF
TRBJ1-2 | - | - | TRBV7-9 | CASSPGESNNYGYTF
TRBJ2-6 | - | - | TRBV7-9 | CASSLELGSGANVLTF
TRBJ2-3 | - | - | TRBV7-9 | CASNQVDRSGNTDTQYF
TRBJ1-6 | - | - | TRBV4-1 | CASSQEGGGSPLHF
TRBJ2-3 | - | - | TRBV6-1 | CASSYTLTDTQYF
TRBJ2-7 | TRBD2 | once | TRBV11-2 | CASSSGTRLFGQYF
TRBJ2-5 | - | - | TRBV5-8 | CASWVAVYQETQYF
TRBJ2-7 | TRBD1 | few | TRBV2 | CASSGWTGSSYEQYF
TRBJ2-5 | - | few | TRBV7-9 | CASSLTPAAWDRETQYF
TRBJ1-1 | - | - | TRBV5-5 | CASSAGFLNTEAFF
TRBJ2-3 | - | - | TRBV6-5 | CASSYASSSGTDTQYF
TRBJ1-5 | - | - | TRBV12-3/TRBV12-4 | CASSVETGYSNQPQHF
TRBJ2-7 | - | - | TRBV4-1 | CASSQEPGVSAEQYF
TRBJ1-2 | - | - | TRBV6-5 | CDSSYSHDRSWRGYTF
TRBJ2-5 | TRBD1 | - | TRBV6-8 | CASSGTGGTQYF
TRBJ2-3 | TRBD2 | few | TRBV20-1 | CSARVLASGDTDTQYF
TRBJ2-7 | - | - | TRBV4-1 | CASSQASSYEQYF
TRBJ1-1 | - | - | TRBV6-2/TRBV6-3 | CASSYLPGNTEAFF
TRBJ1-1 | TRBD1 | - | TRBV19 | CASSIAGPGQGITEAFF
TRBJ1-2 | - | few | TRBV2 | CASSPSVDYGYTF
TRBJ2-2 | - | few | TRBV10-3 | CAISRQGETGELFF
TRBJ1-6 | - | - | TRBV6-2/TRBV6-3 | CASNRGKGGSPLHF
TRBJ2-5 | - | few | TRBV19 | CASILWGPRELETQYF
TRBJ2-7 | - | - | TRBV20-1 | CSARDLRTGTAYEQYF
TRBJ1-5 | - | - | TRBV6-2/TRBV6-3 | CASTPGPGKAADQRQPQHF
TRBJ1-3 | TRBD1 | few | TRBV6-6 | CASSWGQLSGNTIYF
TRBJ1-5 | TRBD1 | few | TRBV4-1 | CASSQEDRVNQPQHF
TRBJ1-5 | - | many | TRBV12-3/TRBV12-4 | CASSLNQGFQPQHF
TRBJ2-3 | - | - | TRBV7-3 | CASSLTVLGGPARDTQYF
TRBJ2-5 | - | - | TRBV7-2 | CASSFVVGSQETQYF
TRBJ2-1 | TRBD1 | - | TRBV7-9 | CASSLAGRGNEQFF
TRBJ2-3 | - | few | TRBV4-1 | CASSQETQFTDTQYF
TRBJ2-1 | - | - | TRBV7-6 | CASSLARSGLLYNEQFF